This record concerns one TCR beta chain sequence. This sample was included in a study of preoperative IRX-2 immunotherapy in early breast cancer. The CDR3 consists of 15 residues. V lost 4 bases, J lost 1 base, and 14 bases lay in between. CDR1 and CDR2 (germline): SGHRS, YFSETQ. Measured with immunoSEQ multiplex PCR; TCRdb has only the in-frame clones, and not every one. The sample contains approximately 34,000 clones, roughly 96% of which appear only once. The treatment here: preoperative locoregional IRX-2 cytokine immunotherapy. This chain connects TRBV5-1 to TRBJ1-1; no clear D gene. The TCR sequence derives from a human donor with breast cancer. The specimen was obtained from a patient treated with IRX-2 immunotherapy. CDR3: CASSPLPTQNTEAFF. The CDR3 DNA reads TGCGCCAGCAGCCCCTTACCGACACAGAACACTGAAGCTTTCTTT.